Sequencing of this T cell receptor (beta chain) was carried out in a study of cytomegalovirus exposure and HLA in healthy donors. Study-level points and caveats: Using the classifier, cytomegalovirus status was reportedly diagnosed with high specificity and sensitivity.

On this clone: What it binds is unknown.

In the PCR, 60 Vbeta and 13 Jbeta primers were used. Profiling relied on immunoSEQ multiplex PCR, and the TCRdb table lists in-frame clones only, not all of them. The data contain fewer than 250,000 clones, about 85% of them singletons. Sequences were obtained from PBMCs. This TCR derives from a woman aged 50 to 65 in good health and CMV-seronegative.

CDR3 sequence: CASSKTRQNLDQPQHF. CDR3 nucleotides: TGTGCCAGTAGTAAGACCCGACAGAATTTGGATCAGCCCCAGCATTTT. The chain carries TRBV19 and TRBJ1-5; D perhaps matches TRBD1 (5 bases). This CDR3 has 16 amino acids. Germline V CDR1 and CDR2: LNHDA, SQIVND (reference sequence). V lost 4 bases and J 5 bases, leaving 18 bases between the germline ends.